The 10 T cell receptor beta chains reported below all come from one sample, sequenced in a study of blood T cell repertoires in COVID-19 (dated by TCRdb to the early 2020s). The protocol used for the library was the immunoSEQ multiplex PCR assay. Sourced from immuneACCESS, this table was stored by TCRdb with only in-frame sequences that have V and J called. A share of the clones is absent; for the studies checked, an unresolved V gene accounts for under half, and the remainder has no known explanation. Within this sample are around 260,000 clones, with roughly 84% of them counted one time only. The ten largest clones represent 0.87% of the sample. The sequenced sample consisted of peripheral blood. All receptors come from a human donor with COVID-19, enrolled during active disease. The donor label of this sample is uncertain.

The rearrangement links TRBV4-3 to TRBJ2-2; tentatively, D is TRBD2 (7 bases). Looked up from germline, CDR1 is LGHNA and CDR2 is YSLEER. This CDR3 comprises 17 residues. V was pared by 0 bases and J by 5 bases, with 16 bases between. This CDR3 is CASSQDGGGSRTGELFF. The CDR3 DNA is TGCGCCAGCAGCCAAGATGGGGGGGGCTCAAGGACCGGGGAGCTGTTTTTT.

This chain joins TRBV11-2 and TRBJ1-4; D remains ambiguous. Germline values: CDR1 SGHAT, CDR2 FQNNGV. V was pared by 8 bases and J by 3 bases, with 19 bases between. The CDR3 spans 16 residues. CDR3 in amino acids: CASSPGFHLANEKLFF. CDR3 nucleotides: TGTGCCAGCTCTCCGGGGTTCCACCTGGCTAATGAAAAACTGTTTTTT.

The chain carries TRBV12-5 and TRBJ2-2; D remains ambiguous. The length of the CDR3 is 14 residues. CDR1 and CDR2 (germline): LGHNT, FRNRAP. Trimming shortened V by 4 bases and J by 4 bases, and 10 bases separated the two germline ends. The CDR3 here is CASGSLEFTGELFF. For the CDR3, the DNA is TGTGCTAGTGGTTCCCTAGAGTTCACCGGGGAGCTGTTTTTT.

This sequence joins TRBV14 and TRBJ2-7; 10 nucleotides match TRBD1. In germline, CDR1 is SGHDN, CDR2 FVKESK. CDR3 length: 14 residues. The trim removed 1 base at V and 10 bases at J, leaving 7 bases unmatched. The CDR3 region has the DNA TGTGCCAGCAGCCAAGGACAGGGGGCGGTCAAACAGTACTTC. Translated: CASSQGQGAVKQYF.

The chain joins TRBV5-5 to TRBJ1-6, with 8 bases matching TRBD1. J gave up 9 bases and V 0 bases, and 5 bases lay outside the gene matches. Germline CDR1 SGHKS, CDR2 YYEKEE (reference sequence). CDR3 length: 15 residues. The CDR3 loop reads CASSLVTGVGSPLHF. The CDR3 coding sequence is TGTGCCAGCAGCTTGGTGACAGGGGTTGGTTCACCCCTCCACTTT.

The rearrangement links TRBV19 to TRBJ2-3, with D hard to call. V was pared by 3 bases and J by 1 base, with 11 bases between. CDR1 LNHDA and CDR2 SQIVND come from the germline V gene (reference sequence). This CDR3 has 15 residues. The CDR3 loop is CASSIGLPRTDTQYF. The CDR3 DNA follows: TGTGCCAGTAGTATTGGCCTCCCTCGCACAGATACGCAGTATTTT.

This clone was seen more than once but under ten times. This chain links TRBV6-5 with TRBJ2-7; 10 nucleotides match TRBD1. The CDR3 is 14 amino acids. The germline CDR1 and CDR2 sequences are MNHEY and SVGAGI. Germline trimming cut 9 bases from V and 0 bases from J; bases unmatched to any gene: 5. The CDR3 DNA reads TGTGCCAGTAAGGGACAGGGGTCCTCCTACGAGCAGTACTTC. Its translation: CASKGQGSSYEQYF.

The chain recombines TRBV7-8 with TRBJ1-1; D not certain. Germline CDR1 reads SGHVS; CDR2 reads FQNEAQ. Trimming cost V 7 bases and J 1 base, with 16 bases left between them. This CDR3 region has 15 residues. In DNA, the CDR3 is TGTGCCAGCACGCCTTCCGCGGGGAGGAACACTGAAGCTTTCTTT. It codes for CASTPSAGRNTEAFF.

The chain joins TRBV5-1 to TRBJ1-4; 8 positions match TRBD1. The germline V gene encodes CDR1 SGHRS and CDR2 YFSETQ. The CDR3 runs 15 residues. J lost 8 bases, V lost 5 bases, and 11 bases had no gene match. CDR3 protein: CASSQDGQGSEKLFF. Here the CDR3 DNA reads TGCGCCAGCAGTCAGGATGGACAGGGCAGCGAAAAACTGTTTTTT.

The rearrangement uses TRBV4-2 and TRBJ2-2, with 10 nucleotides matching TRBD2. CDR1 is LGHNA, CDR2 YNFKEQ, per germline. This CDR3 spans 15 amino acids. The V segment lost 4 bases and the J segment 6 bases; nucleotides outside the gene matches: 5. Written as DNA, the CDR3 is TGTGCCAGCAGCCGATTAGCGGGAGGCCCCGGGGAGCTGTTTTTT. Protein product: CASSRLAGGPGELFF.